The 22 T cell receptor beta chains listed next were all sequenced from one sample in a study of patients and donors after allogeneic stem cell transplantation. TCRdb re-derived calls from the RT-PCR reads in MiXCR, one entry per CDR3 protein. This table holds roughly 190,000 distinct CDR3 sequences, 35% to 50% found once. The sequencing input was blood, either unsorted or a sorted T cell fraction (not recorded which). Receptors were obtained from a human donor who was either an allogeneic HSCT recipient or a stem cell or donor lymphocyte infusion donor (not recorded which). It is not recorded whose cells these are; they may come from a transplant donor.

The genes are TRBV27 and TRBJ1-5; no definite D call. Looked up from germline, CDR1 is MNHEY and CDR2 is SMNVEV (reference sequence). There are 13 residues in the CDR3. The V gene lost 2 bases and the J gene lost 6 bases, with 8 bases spanning the gap. The CDR3 reads CASSLEVAQPQHF. In DNA, the CDR3 is TGTGCCAGCAGTTTAGAGGTAGCTCAGCCCCAGCATTTT.

This clonotype occurred a few times. This rearrangement joins TRBV12-3 or TRBV12-4 to TRBJ2-6; D might be TRBD2 (6 bases). The germline V and J ends were trimmed by 3 bases and 4 bases, with 13 bases remaining between them. The CDR3 totals 16 residues. The CDR3: CASSFLAGSGANVLTF. DNA for the CDR3: TGTGCCAGCAGTTTCTTGGCGGGATCCGGGGCCAACGTCCTGACTTTC.

The J gene is TRBJ2-3, the V gene TRBV14; D is possibly TRBD2 (6 bases). CDR3 length equals 15 residues. V was cut by 2 bases and J by 2 bases, with 11 bases left in between. Germline values: CDR1 SGHDN, CDR2 FVKESK. This CDR3 reads CASSQSGLYTDTQYF. For the CDR3, the DNA is TGTGCCAGCAGCCAATCGGGACTTTACACAGATACGCAGTATTTT. Variable domain in full (rest from reference TRBV14 and TRBJ2-3): EAGVTQFPSHSVIEKGQTVTLRCDPISGHDNLYWYRRVMGKEIKFLLHFVKESKQDESGMPNNRFLAERTGGTYSTLKVQPAELEDSGVYFCASSQSGLYTDTQYFGPGTRLTVL.

V usage is TRBV20-1 and J usage is TRBJ1-1; 7 bases match TRBD1. The V gene end was trimmed by 6 bases and the J gene end by 3 bases; junction bases not matched to a gene: 7. The germline CDR1 and CDR2 sequences are DFQATT and SNEGSKA (reference sequence). This CDR3 is built from 13 residues. CDR3 sequence reads: CSAPRGGDTEAFF. CDR3 sequence (DNA): TGCAGTGCCCCCAGGGGGGGGGACACTGAAGCTTTCTTT.

The chain has TRBV5-6 and TRBJ1-1; 7 nucleotides agree with TRBD1. V was clipped by 4 bases and J by 1 base; unmatched bases: 10. The length of the CDR3 is 16 residues. Germline-derived CDR1 and CDR2 are SGHDT and YYEEEE. CDR3 coding DNA: TGTGCCAGCAGCGTCCTTCCCGGGACAGAGAACACTGAAGCTTTCTTT. Its protein product is CASSVLPGTENTEAFF.

V usage is TRBV4-3 and J usage is TRBJ1-5; D unclear. The CDR3 is 13 residues long. Germline CDR1 is LGHNA and CDR2 is YSLEER. The V and J ends lost 0 bases and 6 bases respectively, with 6 bases between them. The CDR3 loop reads CASSQDFGQPQHF. CDR3 nucleotide sequence: TGCGCCAGCAGCCAAGATTTCGGTCAGCCCCAGCATTTT.

The CDR3, as DNA: TGTGCCAGCAGTTTTGGGGCCAACGCAGATACGCAGTATTTT. It specifies CASSFGANADTQYF. The chain joins TRBV12-3 or TRBV12-4 to TRBJ2-3; D is perhaps TRBD1 (5 bases). V gave up 3 bases and J gave up 4 bases, with 11 bases separating them. The CDR3 is 14 amino acids.

The chain joins TRBV12-3 or TRBV12-4 to TRBJ1-5; tentatively, D is TRBD1 (6 bases). Trimming cost V 5 bases and J 6 bases, with 20 bases left between them. This CDR3 is built from 16 residues. The CDR3 region has the DNA TGTGCCAGCAGTACGATCGTGGGGGCCGGGAGTCAGCCCCAGCATTTT. It is translated as CASSTIVGAGSQPQHF.

The chain has TRBV5-1 and TRBJ1-1, with D hard to call. CDR3 length equals 16 residues. Germline CDR1 and CDR2: SGHRS and YFSETQ. Trimming stripped 4 bases from V and 1 base from J, with 17 bases between. As DNA, the CDR3 is TGCGCCAGCAGCCCTCTTTTAGGCGGGAGGAACACTGAAGCTTTCTTT. This sequence encodes CASSPLLGGRNTEAFF.

The chain carries TRBV6-5 and TRBJ2-2; no reliable D call. CDR1 is MNHEY, CDR2 SVGAGI, per germline. V dropped 0 bases and J dropped 6 bases, with 20 bases sitting between them. The CDR3 has 18 residues. CDR3 region: CASSYSIGSTAPAGELFF. CDR3 in DNA: TGTGCCAGCAGTTACTCGATAGGGTCTACTGCCCCCGCCGGGGAGCTGTTTTTT.

The rearrangement joins TRBV9 to TRBJ2-3; D call uncertain. Germline V gene data show CDR1 as SGDLS and CDR2 as YYNGEE. Trimming cost V 0 bases and J 0 bases, with 8 bases left between them. CDR3 length equals 15 residues. The DNA for the CDR3 is TGTGCCAGCAGCGTAGAAGGGCGAAGCACAGATACGCAGTATTTT. This gives the protein CASSVEGRSTDTQYF.

The chain recombines TRBV5-1 with TRBJ2-1; 9 bases are a match to TRBD1. Per germline, CDR1 SGHRS and CDR2 YFSETQ. V lost 4 bases and J lost 8; bases outside the gene matches: 10. There are 15 residues in the CDR3. The CDR3 is CASSPRTGARDEQFF. The CDR3 DNA sequence: TGCGCCAGCAGCCCCCGGACAGGGGCTAGGGATGAGCAGTTCTTC.

This clonotype was observed a handful of times. The chain combines TRBV7-9 with TRBJ1-2, with 7 bases that match TRBD1. Trimming at V came to 1 base and at J to 4 bases, leaving 6 bases not matched to a gene. This CDR3 is 15 amino acids long. Germline V CDR1 and CDR2: SEHNR, FQNEAQ (reference sequence). CDR3 sequence: CASSLDDRAVYGYTF. In DNA, the CDR3 is TGTGCCAGCAGCTTAGACGACAGGGCGGTCTATGGCTACACCTTC.

The chain carries TRBV2 and TRBJ1-1; no firm D call. The V gene lost 4 bases and the J gene lost 2 bases, with 17 bases spanning the gap. The CDR3 contains 16 residues. Germline V gene sequence: CDR1 SNHLY, CDR2 FYNNEI. The CDR3 region is CASSGSHGPLNTEAFF. In nucleotides, the CDR3 is TGTGCCAGCAGTGGATCGCATGGGCCTTTAAACACTGAAGCTTTCTTT.

The chain uses TRBV7-3 and TRBJ1-4; D unresolved. The CDR3 totals 13 residues. V shed 1 base and J shed 8 bases, with 8 bases lying between them. Germline-derived CDR1 and CDR2 are SGHTA and FQGTGA. CDR3 in amino acids: CASSLNLGEKLFF. CDR3 nucleotide sequence: TGTGCCAGCAGCTTAAATCTGGGAGAAAAACTGTTTTTT.

This chain links TRBV5-1 with TRBJ1-3; TRBD1 might be the D (5 bases). Trimming removed 0 bases from V and 0 bases from J, with 16 bases in between. CDR1 SGHRS and CDR2 YFSETQ come from the germline V gene. CDR3 length: 18 residues. CDR3 region: CASSLVGGQLSSGNTIYF. The DNA of the CDR3 is TGCGCCAGCAGCTTGGTAGGCGGACAACTCAGCTCTGGAAACACCATATATTTT.

This clonotype was seen only a few times. This rearrangement joins TRBV12-3 or TRBV12-4 to TRBJ1-5; maybe TRBD1 (6 bases). The CDR3 consists of 12 residues. V lost 7 bases, J lost 6 bases, and 10 bases lay in between. The chain's CDR3 is CASNEGGQPQHF. The CDR3 bases are TGTGCCAGCAACGAGGGGGGTCAGCCCCAGCATTTT.

This chain joins TRBV12-3 or TRBV12-4 and TRBJ2-3, with D perhaps TRBD2 (6 bases). Trimming took off 6 bases at V and 5 bases at J, with 15 bases between the two ends. The CDR3 contains 14 residues. The CDR3 sequence: CASSPGTAGDTQYF. The CDR3 DNA reads as TGTGCCAGCAGCCCTGGGACTGCAGGAGATACGCAGTATTTT.

The chain has TRBV18 and TRBJ1-2, with D possibly TRBD1 on 5 matching bases. Germline values: CDR1 KGHSH, CDR2 LQKENI. Between the trimmed V and J ends, which lost 6 bases and 4 bases, there was a span of 18 bases. The CDR3 contains 15 residues. CDR3 loop: CASSLLDKFGYGYTF. The CDR3 nucleotides are TGTGCCAGCTCCCTCTTGGACAAATTCGGCTATGGCTACACCTTC.

This clonotype appeared a few times. V gene TRBV2 combines with J gene TRBJ2-7; 9 bases fit TRBD1. The J segment lost 4 bases and the V segment lost 5 bases, leaving 18 bases of the junction unmatched. Per the germline V gene, CDR1 is SNHLY and CDR2 is FYNNEI. The CDR3 sequence is 18 residues long. As DNA, the CDR3 is TGTGCCAGCAGTAGTGAGGGGGGGCTTCCGGGACAGGGTTACGAGCAGTACTTC. It yields the protein CASSSEGGLPGQGYEQYF. The whole variable domain, filled in from reference TRBV2 and TRBJ2-7, reads EPEVTQTPSHQVTQMGQEVILRCVPISNHLYFYWYRQILGQKVEFLVSFYNNEISEKSEIFDDQFSVERPDGSNFTLKIRSTKLEDSAMYFCASSSEGGLPGQGYEQYFGPGTRLTVT.

The chain uses TRBV20-1 and TRBJ2-3; the match to TRBD2 covers 12 bases. The junction had 10 bases not matched to a gene; V was cut back by 5 bases and J by 4 bases. CDR3 length: 16 residues. In germline, CDR1 is DFQATT, CDR2 SNEGSKA (reference sequence). CDR3 in amino acids: CSAGKTSGSYADTQYF. The CDR3, as DNA: TGCAGTGCTGGCAAGACTAGCGGGAGTTACGCAGATACGCAGTATTTT.

This clonotype was found many times. This chain uses TRBV13 with TRBJ1-2; D gene ambiguous. Per the germline V gene, CDR1 is PRHDT and CDR2 is FYEKMQ (reference sequence). Trimming took off 3 bases at V and 2 bases at J, with 13 bases between the two ends. This CDR3 comprises 15 residues. CDR3 coding DNA: TGTGCCAGCAGCTTGGGTGGTTCTCCCAACTATGGCTACACCTTC. Its protein is CASSLGGSPNYGYTF.